This T cell receptor beta chain was sequenced for a study of blood T cell repertoires in COVID-19. Study summary: Collection of acute and convalescent COVID-19 samples took place in the United States, Italy and Spain.

With 10 bases removed from V and 5 bases from J, the gap between germline ends came to 13 bases. Germline V gene lookup returns CDR1 SNHLY and CDR2 FYNNEI. The CDR3 extends over 12 amino acids. In the authors' workflow: Estimates of nucleated cell counts were drawn from the amplification of reference gene primers. Method: immunoSEQ multiplex PCR; TCRdb's copy keeps in-frame clones and lacks some. The DNA was the basis for D and trimming; V, J and clone size are from that table. The top ten hold 1.5% to 2% of the sample, which has 350,000 or so clones, about 87% seen once. Seattle-derived patients entered the study during active infection and were followed longitudinally.

The V gene is TRBV2, the J gene TRBJ2-3; a possible D gene is TRBD1 (5 bases). Specimen: peripheral blood. The TCR sequence derives from a woman between 25 and 40 years old with COVID-19, enrolled during active disease. This CDR3 is CATRQGLDTQYF. The DNA for the CDR3 is TGTGCCACCCGTCAGGGATTAGATACGCAGTATTTT.